These 20 T cell receptor beta chains came from one sample sequenced in a study of beta chain features in type 1 diabetes. The authors reverse transcribed all of the isolated RNA, so sequencing captured expressed TCRB transcripts. TCRdb keeps only in-frame clones here, not all; method: immunoSEQ multiplex PCR. The sample carries over 700,000 clones, 15% to 20% recorded once. Sequenced sample: naive CD4+ T cells from blood. The receptors come from a woman between 18 and 30 years old in good health.

In its sample, this clone was seen a few times. The chain combines TRBV5-5 with TRBJ2-3; TRBD2 matches 14 bases. Germline CDR1 reads SGHKS; CDR2 reads YYEKEE (reference sequence). V gave up 8 bases and J gave up 4 bases; unmatched junction bases: 9. The CDR3 runs 16 residues. DNA for the CDR3: TGTGCCAGTGGAACGGGACTAGCGGGAGCAGCAGATACGCAGTATTTT. This sequence encodes CASGTGLAGAADTQYF.

The rearrangement joins TRBV9 to TRBJ2-1; D ambiguous. CDR1 is SGDLS and CDR2 is YYNGEE in the germline V gene. There are 14 residues in the CDR3. V lost 0 bases and J lost 7, with 11 bases in between. The CDR3 coding sequence is TGTGCCAGCAGCGTAGGACTGCACCTTAATGAGCAGTTCTTC. Translating gives CASSVGLHLNEQFF.

The V gene is TRBV6-5, the J gene TRBJ2-7, with TRBD1 as a possible D gene (6 bases). From germline, CDR1 is MNHEY and CDR2 SVGAGI. This CDR3 has 12 residues. V was cut by 6 bases and J by 3 bases, with 9 bases left in between. CDR3 amino acids: CASRGAFYEQYF. The CDR3 DNA sequence: TGTGCCAGCAGGGGGGCCTTCTACGAGCAGTACTTC.

This clone was recorded a few times. Different DNA sequences within this sample yield the same CDR3. V is TRBV28 and J is TRBJ2-6; D is possibly TRBD1 (5 bases). Per germline, CDR1 MDHEN and CDR2 SYDVKM. The CDR3 is 15 amino acids. V was trimmed by 1 base and J by 2 bases, leaving 6 bases between them. CDR3 in amino acids: CASSLLGAGANVLTF. The CDR3 DNA reads TGTGCCAGCAGTTTATTAGGGGCTGGGGCCAACGTCCTGACTTTC.

The chain carries TRBV2 and TRBJ2-7; D may be TRBD2 (5 bases). The CDR3 is made up of 13 amino acids. The germline CDR1 and CDR2 sequences are SNHLY and FYNNEI. Deletions cut 2 bases from V and 7 bases from J, with 12 bases between. The CDR3 coding sequence is TGTGCCAGCAGTGAACCCGGGGTCGGGGAGCAGTACTTC. Encoded protein: CASSEPGVGEQYF.

CDR3 protein: CASSLAQGQNSYEQYF. For the CDR3, the DNA is TGTGCCAGCAGCTTAGCCCAGGGACAAAACTCCTACGAGCAGTACTTC. V and J are TRBV7-8 and TRBJ2-7; weak D call: TRBD1 (6 bases). CDR3 length: 16 residues. Germline V CDR1 and CDR2: SGHVS, FQNEAQ. Deletions cut 0 bases from V and 0 bases from J, with 12 bases between.

This rearrangement joins TRBV4-1 to TRBJ2-1, with D perhaps assigned TRBD1 or TRBD2 (7 bases each). The CDR3 has 17 residues. Germline loops: CDR1 MGHRA, CDR2 YSYEKL. V lost 2 bases and J lost 2, with 16 bases in between. This CDR3 reads CASSQSRGLAAYNEQFF. For the CDR3, the DNA is TGCGCCAGCAGCCAATCTAGGGGGCTAGCGGCCTACAATGAGCAGTTCTTC.

This clone was counted between two and nine times. The rearrangement uses TRBV27 and TRBJ1-5, with D possibly matching TRBD1 (6 bases). Trimming removed 6 bases from V and 2 bases from J, with 14 bases in between. The CDR3 has 15 amino acids. CDR1 and CDR2 (germline): MNHEY, SMNVEV (reference sequence). Here the CDR3 DNA reads TGTGCCAGCAGGCCACAGGGCCGCGGCAATCAGCCCCAGCATTTT. Translation: CASRPQGRGNQPQHF.

This clone has just a few counts. The rearrangement joins TRBV27 to TRBJ2-1, with TRBD2 as a possible D gene (5 bases). CDR3 length equals 13 residues. Trimming took 4 bases from V and 9 from J, leaving 13 bases between them. Per germline, CDR1 MNHEY and CDR2 SMNVEV (reference sequence). The CDR3 sequence is CASSSEFRGEQFF. CDR3 sequence (DNA): TGTGCCAGCAGTTCCGAATTCCGGGGTGAGCAGTTCTTC.

The sample holds a few counts of this clone. This sequence joins TRBV7-9 and TRBJ2-5; either TRBD1 or TRBD2 may supply D (5 bases each). Germline V lookup: CDR1 SEHNR, CDR2 FQNEAQ (reference sequence). The CDR3 runs to 13 residues. V was shortened by 1 base and J by 5 bases, with 8 bases between the two germline ends. CDR3 sequence: CASSLGGEETQYF. CDR3 nucleotides: TGTGCCAGCAGCTTAGGAGGGGAGGAGACCCAGTACTTC.

The CDR3 is CASSFSNQPQHF. The CDR3 DNA sequence: TGTGCCAGCAGCTTTAGCAATCAGCCCCAGCATTTT. V usage is TRBV7-4 and J usage is TRBJ1-5; D gene uncertain. CDR1 SGHVT and CDR2 SQSDAQ come from the germline V gene. CDR3 length: 12 amino acids. V lost 3 bases and J 0 bases, leaving 0 bases between the germline ends.

This chain links TRBV25-1 with TRBJ2-7; D may be TRBD1 (6 bases). Germline CDR1 MGHDK, CDR2 SYGVNS. There are 13 residues in the CDR3. The ends were cut back, 4 bases at V and 3 bases at J, with 10 bases in the middle. For the CDR3, the DNA is TGTGCCAGCAGTGTCAGGGGAGTCTACGAGCAGTACTTC. Encoded protein: CASSVRGVYEQYF.

This clone was detected a few times. V is TRBV28 and J is TRBJ2-2; possibly TRBD1 for D (6 bases). The CDR3 has 14 residues. Trimming cost V 11 bases and J 1 base, with 14 bases left between them. CDR1 MDHEN and CDR2 SYDVKM come from the germline V gene. The CDR3 loop is CAGSQGQNTGELFF. The CDR3 DNA reads as TGTGCCGGTTCTCAGGGACAGAACACCGGGGAGCTGTTTTTT. The complete variable domain, with remaining parts taken from reference TRBV28 and TRBJ2-2, reads DVKVTQSSRYLVKRTGEKVFLECVQDMDHENMFWYRQDPGLGLRLIYFSYDVKMKEKGDIPEGYSVSREKKERFSLILESASTNQTSMYLCAGSQGQNTGELFFGEGSRLTVL.

The V and J genes are TRBV7-9 and TRBJ2-1, with 9 bases identical to TRBD1. The trim removed 1 base at V and 8 bases at J, leaving 9 bases unmatched. The CDR3 has 16 residues. Per the germline V gene, CDR1 is SEHNR and CDR2 is FQNEAQ (reference sequence). The CDR3 DNA follows: TGTGCCAGCAGCTTAGGGAGGACAGGGGTGGCCGATGAGCAGTTCTTC. It encodes CASSLGRTGVADEQFF.

There are a few counts of this clone. This sequence joins TRBV28 and TRBJ1-2; 7 bases fit TRBD1. The CDR3 runs to 11 residues. The ends lost 6 bases at V and 7 bases at J; junction bases unmatched: 2. The germline gives CDR1 MDHEN, CDR2 SYDVKM. CDR3 in amino acids: CASSTGVGYTF. For the CDR3, the DNA is TGTGCCAGCAGCACAGGGGTTGGCTACACCTTC.

The chain recombines TRBV6-1 with TRBJ1-2; D perhaps matches TRBD1 (6 bases). Trimming cost V 1 base and J 6 bases, with 18 bases left between them. CDR1 is MNHNS and CDR2 is SASEGT in the germline V gene. The CDR3 sequence is 16 residues long. This CDR3 reads CASSEVGSGAYDGYTF. The CDR3 DNA reads TGTGCCAGCAGTGAAGTCGGTTCGGGGGCGTACGATGGCTACACCTTC.

The chain couples TRBV9 to TRBJ2-2, with D uncertain. There are 14 residues in the CDR3. Trimming removed 4 bases at V and 6 bases at J, with 13 bases between. Germline CDR1 reads SGDLS; CDR2 reads YYNGEE. The CDR3 sequence: CASSQGINAGELFF. CDR3 in DNA: TGTGCCAGCAGCCAAGGAATTAACGCCGGGGAGCTGTTTTTT.

This clone was seen more than once but under ten times. CDR3 coding DNA: TGTGCCAGCAGCTTAATCGGGACACCCACAGATACGCAGTATTTT. Translation gives CASSLIGTPTDTQYF. This chain links TRBV7-3 with TRBJ2-3; D perhaps matches TRBD1 (6 bases). Looked up from germline, CDR1 is SGHTA and CDR2 is FQGTGA. The CDR3 spans 15 residues. The V end was cut by 1 base, the J end by 2 bases, with 10 bases between.

V usage is TRBV5-1 and J usage is TRBJ2-5; D is possibly TRBD2 (6 bases). The CDR3 loop spans 14 amino acids. The germline gives CDR1 SGHRS, CDR2 YFSETQ. Trimming stripped 1 base from V and 1 base from J, with 8 bases between. The CDR3 nucleotides read TGCGCCAGCAGCTTGTTAGCGGTCCAAGAGACCCAGTACTTC. Translating gives CASSLLAVQETQYF.

This CDR3 reads CASGRGSPYNEQFF. CDR3 DNA sequence: TGTGCCAGTGGACGGGGGAGTCCCTACAATGAGCAGTTCTTC. The rearrangement joins TRBV19 to TRBJ2-1; TRBD2 is a possible D gene (6 bases). Trimming took 8 bases from V and 2 from J, leaving 13 bases between them. The CDR3 has 14 amino acids. CDR1 LNHDA and CDR2 SQIVND come from the germline V gene (reference sequence).